A single sample gave rise to the 21 T cell receptor beta chains below, sequenced in a study of blood T cell repertoires in COVID-19. Profiled with immunoSEQ multiplex PCR; TCRdb holds only in-frame clones, not every one. The sample lists more than 250,000 clones; approximately 82% were seen once. Sequences were obtained from peripheral blood. Receptors were obtained from a woman aged 50 to 60 with acute or convalescent COVID-19.

V is TRBV5-8 and J is TRBJ2-5; 9 nucleotides match TRBD2. This CDR3 comprises 15 residues. CDR1 is SGHTS and CDR2 is YDEGEE in the germline V gene. Trimming removed 0 bases from V and 1 base from J; junction bases left unmatched: 1. CDR3: CASSLGTSVQETQYF. CDR3 DNA sequence: TGTGCCAGCAGCTTGGGGACTAGCGTCCAAGAGACCCAGTACTTC. Together with reference TRBV5-8 and TRBJ2-5, the CDR3 gives the full variable domain: EAGVTQSPTHLIKTRGQQATLRCSPISGHTSVYWYQQALGLGLQFLLWYDEGEERNRGNFPPRFSGRQFPNYSSELNVNALELEDSALYLCASSLGTSVQETQYFGPGTRLLVL.

The chain combines TRBV5-5 with TRBJ1-5; 8 nucleotides line up with TRBD1. The germline gives CDR1 SGHKS, CDR2 YYEKEE (reference sequence). With V trimmed by 1 base and J by 5 bases, 5 bases remained unmatched. This CDR3 has 15 amino acids. The CDR3 region is CASSLRGQAHQPQHF. The CDR3 DNA reads TGTGCCAGCAGCTTGCGGGGACAGGCTCATCAGCCCCAGCATTTT.

J is TRBJ1-5 and V is TRBV7-9; D gene unclear. The V end was cut by 2 bases, the J end by 1 base, with 12 bases between. CDR3 size: 16 residues. The germline gives CDR1 SEHNR, CDR2 FQNEAQ (reference sequence). The CDR3 nucleotides are TGTGCCAGCAGCTTAAATACGGGGATGAGCAATCAGCCCCAGCATTTT. Amino acids: CASSLNTGMSNQPQHF.

The chain joins TRBV30 to TRBJ2-1; 9 positions agree with TRBD2. CDR1 is GTSNPN and CDR2 is SVGIG in the germline V gene (reference sequence). The V segment lost 5 bases and the J segment 6 bases; nucleotides outside the gene matches: 8. The CDR3 runs 14 residues. Here the CDR3 reads CAWGPGLASNEQFF. The CDR3 DNA follows: TGTGCCTGGGGACCAGGACTAGCGAGCAATGAGCAGTTCTTC.

This clone was counted a single time. The chain recombines TRBV7-8 with TRBJ1-1; 8 bases fit TRBD1. The germline V gene encodes CDR1 SGHVS and CDR2 FQNEAQ. This CDR3 contains 15 residues. J gave up 2 bases and V 5 bases, and 7 bases lay outside the gene matches. CDR3 nucleotides: TGTGCCAGCAGCCCCCACGGGACAGGAAACACTGAAGCTTTCTTT. It codes for CASSPHGTGNTEAFF.

The chain couples TRBV25-1 to TRBJ2-2; 7 bases map to TRBD1. With V trimmed by 4 bases and J by 1 base, 9 bases remained unmatched. Germline V gene lookup returns CDR1 MGHDK and CDR2 SYGVNS. The CDR3 is made up of 17 amino acids. CDR3 sequence (DNA): TGTGCCAGCAGTGTCGATTACGGGACAGTGAACACCGGGGAGCTGTTTTTT. Protein product: CASSVDYGTVNTGELFF. Full variable domain (rest looked up from reference TRBV25-1 and TRBJ2-2): EADIYQTPRYLVIGTGKKITLECSQTMGHDKMYWYQQDPGMELHLIHYSYGVNSTEKGDLSSESTVSRIRTEHFPLTLESARPSHTSQYLCASSVDYGTVNTGELFFGEGSRLTVL.

The chain has TRBV9 and TRBJ2-2, with 7 bases identical to TRBD1. Germline CDR1 and CDR2: SGDLS and YYNGEE. CDR3 length: 15 amino acids. With 0 bases clipped from V and 5 bases from J, the junction kept 4 bases outside the gene matches. The CDR3 sequence is CASSVGGGATGELFF. CDR3 bases: TGTGCCAGCAGCGTAGGAGGGGGCGCGACCGGGGAGCTGTTTTTT.

J is TRBJ2-3 and V is TRBV7-6, with 10 bases lining up with TRBD2. Trimming cost V 3 bases and J 2 bases; bases outside gene matches: 2. This CDR3 has 15 amino acids. Germline V lookup: CDR1 SGHVS, CDR2 FNYEAQ. The CDR3 region is CASSFLAGDTDTQYF. CDR3 DNA: TGTGCCAGCAGCTTCCTAGCGGGGGACACAGATACGCAGTATTTT.

V and J are TRBV11-1 and TRBJ2-3, with 12 bases that match TRBD2. The CDR3 length is 15 residues. Germline CDR1 reads SGHAT; CDR2 reads FQDESV (reference sequence). J was trimmed by 8 bases and V by 8 bases; bases with no gene match: 11. As DNA, the CDR3 is TGTGCCAGCGCCGTACTAGCGGGGGGCCAGGGTACGCAGTATTTT. Translating gives CASAVLAGGQGTQYF.

This clone turned up a few times. The rearrangement links TRBV18 to TRBJ2-3; 11 bases map to TRBD1. The V segment lost 5 bases and the J segment 6 bases; nucleotides outside the gene matches: 7. This CDR3 contains 15 residues. CDR1 and CDR2 (germline): KGHSH, LQKENI. The CDR3 sequence is CASSSGQGAADTQYF. DNA for the CDR3: TGTGCCAGCTCATCCGGACAGGGGGCAGCGGATACGCAGTATTTT.

V and J are TRBV5-1 and TRBJ2-7, with D uncertain. The CDR3 covers 15 residues. Germline V gene data show CDR1 as SGHRS and CDR2 as YFSETQ. The V and J ends lost 4 bases and 3 bases respectively, with 17 bases between them. The CDR3 loop reads CASSPNAGSFYEQYF. The CDR3 DNA sequence: TGCGCCAGCAGCCCTAATGCCGGGTCCTTCTACGAGCAGTACTTC.

This rearrangement joins TRBV30 to TRBJ2-1, with D maybe TRBD2 (5 bases). V was clipped by 0 bases and J by 10 bases, with 13 bases between them. The CDR3 has 13 residues. Germline assignment: CDR1 GTSNPN and CDR2 SVGIG (reference sequence). This chain's CDR3 is CAWSVLGPGEQFF. The CDR3 DNA reads TGTGCCTGGAGTGTACTAGGGCCTGGAGAGCAGTTCTTC.

The rearrangement links TRBV10-3 to TRBJ1-4; TRBD1 aligns across 10 bases. The CDR3 spans 14 residues. Germline trimming cut 7 bases from V and 8 bases from J; bases unmatched to any gene: 7. Germline CDR1 and CDR2: ENHRY and SYGVKD. CDR3: CAIKATGGREKLFF. The CDR3 bases are TGTGCCATCAAAGCGACAGGGGGCCGAGAAAAACTGTTTTTT.

The chain recombines TRBV3-1 (or the pseudogene TRBV3-2) with TRBJ1-1; D is possibly TRBD1 (5 bases). V was shortened by 5 bases and J by 7 bases, with 11 bases between the two germline ends. The CDR3 loop spans 12 amino acids. In germline, CDR1 is LGHDT, CDR2 YNNKEL (reference sequence). CDR3 region: CASSAGSREAFF. The CDR3 bases are TGTGCCAGCAGCGCAGGGTCCCGTGAAGCTTTCTTT.

The rearrangement joins TRBV19 to TRBJ1-1, with D possibly matching TRBD1 (5 bases). CDR1 and CDR2 from the germline V gene are LNHDA and SQIVND (reference sequence). This CDR3 has 16 residues. The germline V and J ends were trimmed by 6 bases and 0 bases, with 17 bases remaining between them. The CDR3 DNA sequence: TGTGCCAGTAGCCAGGGAATTCAGTGGGTGAACACTGAAGCTTTCTTT. This translates into CASSQGIQWVNTEAFF.

The chain carries TRBV15 and TRBJ1-1; TRBD1 matches 7 bases. The CDR3 has 15 residues. The germline gives CDR1 LNHNV, CDR2 YYDKDF (reference sequence). V was clipped by 0 bases and J by 0 bases; unmatched bases: 1. The CDR3 sequence: CATSREDRMNTEAFF. The CDR3 DNA reads as TGTGCCACCAGCAGAGAGGACAGGATGAACACTGAAGCTTTCTTT.

J is TRBJ2-7 and V is TRBV5-1; TRBD1 matches 8 bases. CDR3 size: 15 residues. The germline gives CDR1 SGHRS, CDR2 YFSETQ. Trimming removed 4 bases from V and 3 bases from J; junction bases left unmatched: 9. In nucleotides, the CDR3 is TGCGCCAGCAGCCAGACAGGGGACAAACTCTACGAGCAGTACTTC. Protein sequence: CASSQTGDKLYEQYF.

This clone was counted only a few times. The V call is TRBV10-3, the J call TRBJ1-1, with 9 bases fitting TRBD1. Germline trimming cut 2 bases from V and 4 bases from J; bases unmatched to any gene: 5. The CDR3 is made up of 15 amino acids. Germline lookup yields CDR1 ENHRY and CDR2 SYGVKD. CDR3 nucleotides: TGTGCCATCAGTGAGGCCGGGACAGGGCCCACTGAAGCTTTCTTT. Encoded protein: CAISEAGTGPTEAFF.

The chain recombines TRBV6-5 with TRBJ1-1, with D perhaps TRBD1 (6 bases). V was cut by 4 bases and J by 11 bases, with 23 bases left in between. CDR1 and CDR2 (germline): MNHEY, SVGAGI. This CDR3 region has 15 residues. CDR3 amino acids: CASSSDLGQGPKAFF. The CDR3 nucleotides are TGTGCCAGCAGTTCTGACCTGGGGCAGGGGCCGAAGGCTTTCTTT.

The chain uses TRBV2 and TRBJ1-1; D is unclear. This CDR3 contains 11 residues. The V end lost 6 bases, the J end lost 2 bases, and 4 bases lay between the germline ends. Germline CDR1 reads SNHLY; CDR2 reads FYNNEI. Here the CDR3 reads CASRSNTEAFF. The CDR3 nucleotides are TGTGCCAGCAGGAGTAACACTGAAGCTTTCTTT.

This chain joins TRBV20-1 and TRBJ2-1, with D possibly TRBD2 on 6 matching bases. The germline V gene encodes CDR1 DFQATT and CDR2 SNEGSKA (reference sequence). V was trimmed by 3 bases and J by 6 bases, leaving 18 bases between them. The CDR3 spans 15 residues. CDR3 sequence reads: CSASEVTRVSNEQFF. The CDR3 DNA reads as TGCAGTGCTAGTGAGGTGACTAGGGTTAGCAATGAGCAGTTCTTC.